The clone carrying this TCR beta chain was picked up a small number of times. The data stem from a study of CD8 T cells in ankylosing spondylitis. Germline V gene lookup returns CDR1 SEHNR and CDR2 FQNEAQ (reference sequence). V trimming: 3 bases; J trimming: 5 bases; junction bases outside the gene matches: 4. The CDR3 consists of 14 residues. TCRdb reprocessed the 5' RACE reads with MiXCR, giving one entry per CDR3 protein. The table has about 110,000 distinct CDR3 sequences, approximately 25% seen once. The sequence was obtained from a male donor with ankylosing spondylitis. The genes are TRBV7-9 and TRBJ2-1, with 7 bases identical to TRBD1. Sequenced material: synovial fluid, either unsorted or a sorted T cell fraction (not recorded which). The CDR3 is CASSLVGQDNEQFF. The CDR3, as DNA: TGTGCCAGCAGCTTGGTTGGACAGGACAATGAGCAGTTCTTC.